This record covers a single TCR beta chain. Libraries were prepared by immunoSEQ multiplex PCR; TCRdb keeps only in-frame clonotypes and omits some of them. The sample includes about 360,000 clones, approximately 90% of them seen just once. The CDR3 is 16 amino acids. V was clipped by 0 bases and J by 3 bases, with 12 bases between them. Germline V lookup: CDR1 MRHNA, CDR2 SNTAGT. These data originate in a study of cytomegalovirus exposure and HLA in healthy donors. Study context: The 100 to 150 validation repertoires, a later analysis reported, used the same platform as the 550 to 700 repertoires from the first cohort.

The chain uses TRBV6-4 and TRBJ1-5; tentative D call: TRBD1 (6 bases). The source of this sequence is a woman younger than 35 in good health and CMV-seronegative. Source material: PBMCs. For the CDR3, the DNA is TGTGCCAGCAGTGACTCCCACACAGGGTACAATCAGCCCCAGCATTTT. It codes for CASSDSHTGYNQPQHF.